Included here is one T cell receptor beta chain sequence, with context. This specimen belongs to a study of preoperative IRX-2 immunotherapy in early breast cancer. Assay: immunoSEQ multiplex PCR; the TCRdb copy retains only in-frame clones and omits some. The top ten clones hold over 2% of a sample with around 95,000 clones, around 86% of them seen once. Noted treatment: preoperative locoregional IRX-2 cytokine immunotherapy. Samples came from a phase Ib trial of preoperative locoregional IRX-2 cytokine immunotherapy. V lost 5 bases, J lost 7 bases, and 12 bases lay in between. CDR3 size: 14 residues. Germline CDR1 is MDHEN and CDR2 is SYDVKM.

The receptor comes from a human donor with breast cancer. This specimen was tumor tissue, taken after IRX-2 immunotherapy. The chain combines TRBV28 with TRBJ1-6; D is uncertain. CDR3 protein: CASSGRGSNSPLHF. As DNA, the CDR3 is TGTGCCAGCAGTGGAAGAGGGTCCAATTCACCCCTCCACTTT.